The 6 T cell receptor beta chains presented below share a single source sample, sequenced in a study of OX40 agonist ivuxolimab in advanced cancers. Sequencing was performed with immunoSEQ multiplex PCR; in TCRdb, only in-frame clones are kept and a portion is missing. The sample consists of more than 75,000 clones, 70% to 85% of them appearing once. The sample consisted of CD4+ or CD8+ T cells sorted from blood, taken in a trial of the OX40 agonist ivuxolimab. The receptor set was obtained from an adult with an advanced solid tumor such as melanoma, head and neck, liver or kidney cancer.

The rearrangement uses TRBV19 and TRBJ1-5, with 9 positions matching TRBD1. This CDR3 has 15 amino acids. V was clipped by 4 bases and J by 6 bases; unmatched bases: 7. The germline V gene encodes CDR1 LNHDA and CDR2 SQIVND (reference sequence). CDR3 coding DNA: TGTGCCAGTAGTAACACAGGGGGCTCGGGTCAGCCCCAGCATTTT. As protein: CASSNTGGSGQPQHF.

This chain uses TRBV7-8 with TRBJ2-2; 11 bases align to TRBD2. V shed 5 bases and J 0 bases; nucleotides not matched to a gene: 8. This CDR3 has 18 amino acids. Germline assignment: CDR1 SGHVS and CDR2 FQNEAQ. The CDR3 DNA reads TGTGCCAGCAGCGACAGACTAGCGGGAAGCCCGAACACCGGGGAGCTGTTTTTT. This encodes CASSDRLAGSPNTGELFF. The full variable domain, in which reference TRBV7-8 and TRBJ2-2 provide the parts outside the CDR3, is GAGVSQSPRYKVAKRGQDVALRCDPISGHVSLFWYQQALGQGPEFLTYFQNEAQLDKSGLPSDRFFAERPEGSVSTLKIQRTQQEDSAVYLCASSDRLAGSPNTGELFFGEGSRLTVL.

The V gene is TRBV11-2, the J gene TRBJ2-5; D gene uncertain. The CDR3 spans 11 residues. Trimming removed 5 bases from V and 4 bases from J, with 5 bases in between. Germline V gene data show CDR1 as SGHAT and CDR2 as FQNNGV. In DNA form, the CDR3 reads TGTGCCAGCAGCCCGAGAGAGACCCAGTACTTC. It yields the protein CASSPRETQYF.

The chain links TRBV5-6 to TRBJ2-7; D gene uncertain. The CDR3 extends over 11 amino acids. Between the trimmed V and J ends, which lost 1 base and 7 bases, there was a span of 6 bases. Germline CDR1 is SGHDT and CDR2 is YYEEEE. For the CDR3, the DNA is TGTGCCAGCAGCTTGTATCAGGAGCAGTACTTC. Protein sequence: CASSLYQEQYF.

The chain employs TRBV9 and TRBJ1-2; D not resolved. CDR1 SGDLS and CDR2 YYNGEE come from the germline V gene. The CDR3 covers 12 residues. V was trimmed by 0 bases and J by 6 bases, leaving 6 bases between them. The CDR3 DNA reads TGTGCCAGCAGCGTAGCGCAGGATGGCTACACCTTC. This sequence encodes CASSVAQDGYTF.

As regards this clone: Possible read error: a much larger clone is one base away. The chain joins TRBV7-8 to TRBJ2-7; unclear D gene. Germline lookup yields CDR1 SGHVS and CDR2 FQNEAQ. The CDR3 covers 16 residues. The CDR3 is CASSPYRVGRSYGQYF. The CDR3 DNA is TGTGCCAGCAGCCCATATAGGGTCGGACGATCCTACGGGCAGTACTTC.